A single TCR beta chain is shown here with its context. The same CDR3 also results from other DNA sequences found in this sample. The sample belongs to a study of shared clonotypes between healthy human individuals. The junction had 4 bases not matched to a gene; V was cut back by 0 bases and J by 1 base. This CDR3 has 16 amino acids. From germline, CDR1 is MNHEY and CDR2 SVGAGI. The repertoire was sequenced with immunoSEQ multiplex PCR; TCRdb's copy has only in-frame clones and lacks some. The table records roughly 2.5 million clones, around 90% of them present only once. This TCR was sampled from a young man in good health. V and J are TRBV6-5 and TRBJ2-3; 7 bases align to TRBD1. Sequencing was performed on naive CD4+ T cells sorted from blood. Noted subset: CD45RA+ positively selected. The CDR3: CASSYSSQGGTDTQYF. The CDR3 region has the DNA TGTGCCAGCAGTTACTCTTCGCAGGGGGGCACAGATACGCAGTATTTT.